These T cell receptor beta chains were read from a single sample in a study of OX40 agonist ivuxolimab in advanced cancers. Some clones are missing from TCRdb's copy, which holds only in-frame ones; the method was immunoSEQ multiplex PCR. The table lists tens of thousands of clones, about 79% of them singletons. The sequencing used CD4+ or CD8+ T cells sorted from blood, collected in a trial of the OX40 agonist ivuxolimab. Source of these receptors: an adult with an advanced solid tumor such as melanoma, head and neck, liver or kidney cancer. Both conserved end residues are part of each CDR3. The order of the fields is V gene, D gene, J gene, clone size, CDR3 DNA, CDR3 protein. The D gene is left open where the match is weak. The size field is filled for only some rows; it gives once, few, many or a size class.

V: TRBV7-8
D: .
J: TRBJ1-6
size: .
DNA: TGTGCCAGCAGCTTAGGTGGGCGGAGTAATTCACCCCTCCACTTT
CDR3: CASSLGGRSNSPLHF

V: TRBV6-1
D: .
J: TRBJ2-7
size: .
DNA: TGTGCCAGCAGTGAAATTATCGGCAGCTCCTACGAGCAGTACTTC
CDR3: CASSEIIGSSYEQYF

V: TRBV5-4
D: .
J: TRBJ2-1
size: .
DNA: TGTGCCAGCAGCATGGGCCCGAGCTCCTACAATGAGCAGTTCTTC
CDR3: CASSMGPSSYNEQFF

V: TRBV9
D: TRBD2
J: TRBJ2-1
size: .
DNA: TGTGCCAGCAGCGCGGGACTAGCGGGAGGGCTTGGCAATGAGCAGTTCTTC
CDR3: CASSAGLAGGLGNEQFF

V: TRBV9
D: TRBD2
J: TRBJ2-2
size: .
DNA: TGTGCCAGCAGCGTACAGACTAGCGGGTCTCCCAGGGGCACCGGGGAGCTGTTTTTT
CDR3: CASSVQTSGSPRGTGELFF

V: TRBV6-6
D: .
J: TRBJ1-5
size: .
DNA: TGTGCCAGCAGGGGAAGGGTGGATCAGCCCCAGCATTTT
CDR3: CASRGRVDQPQHF

V: TRBV7-3
D: TRBD1
J: TRBJ1-1
size: once
DNA: TGTGCCAGCAGCCGGACAGGGCCCAAGGACACTGAAGCTTTCTTT
CDR3: CASSRTGPKDTEAFF

V: TRBV30
D: .
J: TRBJ1-2
size: .
DNA: TGTGCCTGGAGTGACCCTCCCTTGGTGGGCTACACCTTC
CDR3: CAWSDPPLVGYTF

V: TRBV2
D: TRBD1
J: TRBJ1-1
size: .
DNA: TGTGCCAGCACCGCTCAGGGGGACACTGAAGCTTTCTTT
CDR3: CASTAQGDTEAFF

V: TRBV7-6
D: .
J: TRBJ2-1
size: .
DNA: TGTGCCAGCAGCTTAGCGCCTCCCTACTCGCTAGCAGGAAGAAGCAATGAGCAGTTCTTC
CDR3: CASSLAPPYSLAGRSNEQFF

V: TRBV12-5
D: .
J: TRBJ2-2
size: .
DNA: TGTGCTGGGGGACCGCCGGACGGGGAGCTGTTTTTT
CDR3: CAGGPPDGELFF

V: TRBV4-1
D: .
J: TRBJ2-2
size: .
DNA: TGCGCCAGCAGCCAAGAAAATAGGCTGAACACCGGGGAGCTGTTTTTT
CDR3: CASSQENRLNTGELFF

V: TRBV19
D: .
J: TRBJ1-2
size: .
DNA: TGTGCCAGTAGTATAGAATCGACCGTCTATGGCTACACCTTC
CDR3: CASSIESTVYGYTF

V: TRBV18
D: .
J: TRBJ2-3
size: .
DNA: TGTGCCAGCTCACCATTCCGGGACTCCACAGATACGCAGTATTTT
CDR3: CASSPFRDSTDTQYF

V: TRBV5-1
D: .
J: TRBJ1-1
size: .
DNA: TGCGCCAGCAGCCAAACAGGGCCGGGCACTGAAGCTTTCTTT
CDR3: CASSQTGPGTEAFF

V: TRBV6-5
D: .
J: TRBJ2-6
size: .
DNA: TGTGCCAGCAGGCCCCTTAGCTCTGGGGCCAACGTCCTGACTTTC
CDR3: CASRPLSSGANVLTF

V: TRBV7-9
D: .
J: TRBJ1-1
size: .
DNA: TGTGCCAGCAGCTTTGAGGGGTTAACTGAAGCTTTCTTT
CDR3: CASSFEGLTEAFF

V: TRBV10-3
D: .
J: TRBJ1-2
size: .
DNA: TGTGCCATCAGTGATCCCGGCTATGGCTACACCTTC
CDR3: CAISDPGYGYTF

V: TRBV28
D: TRBD2
J: TRBJ2-2
size: medium-sized
DNA: TGTGCCAGCAGGCCGACTAGCGGGAACACCGGGGAGCTGTTTTTT
CDR3: CASRPTSGNTGELFF

V: TRBV9
D: TRBD1
J: TRBJ2-3
size: .
DNA: TGTGCCAGCAGCGTAGACCCAACAGGGGTGGGCACAGATACGCAGTATTTT
CDR3: CASSVDPTGVGTDTQYF

V: TRBV7-2
D: .
J: TRBJ2-1
size: .
DNA: TGTGCCAGCAGCTCGGAAGGGAATTCCTACAATGAGCAGTTCTTC
CDR3: CASSSEGNSYNEQFF

V: TRBV5-1
D: .
J: TRBJ2-1
size: .
DNA: TGCGCCAGCAGCTTGAACGGGTTAAGCTCCTACAATGAGCAGTTCTTC
CDR3: CASSLNGLSSYNEQFF

V: TRBV30
D: .
J: TRBJ2-7
size: .
DNA: TGTGCCTCCGACGGGACCACCTTTCCCGAGCAGTACTTC
CDR3: CASDGTTFPEQYF

V: TRBV28
D: TRBD1
J: TRBJ1-2
size: .
DNA: TGTGCCAGCAGTTTGAGAGGGGGCGCGAACACCTTC
CDR3: CASSLRGGANTF

V: TRBV14
D: .
J: TRBJ2-5
size: once
DNA: TGTGCCAGCAGCCAAGAAGATGAGACCCAGTACTTC
CDR3: CASSQEDETQYF

V: TRBV28
D: .
J: TRBJ1-1
size: .
DNA: TGTGCCAGCAGTTTAGATCAGACGTCAACTGAAGCTTTCTTT
CDR3: CASSLDQTSTEAFF

V: TRBV7-9
D: .
J: TRBJ2-2
size: .
DNA: TGTGCCAGCAGTCCCTGGGTCCCCGGGGAGCTGTTTTTT
CDR3: CASSPWVPGELFF

V: TRBV4-2
D: .
J: TRBJ2-7
size: .
DNA: TGTGCCAGCAGCCAGGGGCCTGCCTACGAGCAGTACTTC
CDR3: CASSQGPAYEQYF

V: TRBV6-5
D: .
J: TRBJ2-5
size: .
DNA: TGTGCCAGCAGTCCCGGGGGAAAGACCCAGTACTTC
CDR3: CASSPGGKTQYF

V: TRBV15
D: TRBD1
J: TRBJ2-7
size: .
DNA: TGTGCCACCAGCAAGCCCCGGGACAGAGACTACGAGCAGTACTTC
CDR3: CATSKPRDRDYEQYF

V: TRBV30
D: .
J: TRBJ1-2
size: .
DNA: TGTGCCTGGCGTCGGGGGGGGAACTATGGCTACACCTTC
CDR3: CAWRRGGNYGYTF

V: TRBV27
D: TRBD1
J: TRBJ1-1
size: .
DNA: TGTGCCAGCAGTTTCGGATCAGGGGGCGTAGGCACTGAAGCTTTCTTT
CDR3: CASSFGSGGVGTEAFF

V: TRBV20-1
D: .
J: TRBJ2-1
size: medium-sized
DNA: TGCAGTGCCCAAAGAGATGAGCAGTTCTTC
CDR3: CSAQRDEQFF

V: TRBV7-3
D: .
J: TRBJ1-5
size: .
DNA: TGTGCCACTCAAAGCGGACAGCAGAATCAGCCCCAGCATTTT
CDR3: CATQSGQQNQPQHF

V: TRBV10-3
D: TRBD1
J: TRBJ1-3
size: .
DNA: TGTGCCACTGGGGACAGCAACTCTGGAAACACCATATATTTT
CDR3: CATGDSNSGNTIYF

V: TRBV19
D: .
J: TRBJ1-5
size: .
DNA: TGTGCCAGTAGTATTGGGCGGGTCAATCAGCCCCAGCATTTT
CDR3: CASSIGRVNQPQHF

V: TRBV27
D: TRBD2
J: TRBJ2-3
size: .
DNA: TGTGCCAGCAGCTGGACTAGCCGGTACCCTGGAGATACGCAGTATTTT
CDR3: CASSWTSRYPGDTQYF

V: TRBV14
D: .
J: TRBJ1-1
size: .
DNA: TGTGCCAGCAGCCTTGGGAGCGGCGGTGGGGCTGAAGCTTTCTTT
CDR3: CASSLGSGGGAEAFF

V: TRBV14
D: TRBD1
J: TRBJ2-7
size: .
DNA: TGTGCCAGCAGCCAAGTCAGGGGGACATCCGAGCAGTACTTC
CDR3: CASSQVRGTSEQYF

V: TRBV28
D: TRBD2
J: TRBJ2-3
size: .
DNA: TGTGCCAGCAGTTCGTATGATACTAGCGGGAGGGATGAAGATACGCAGTATTTT
CDR3: CASSSYDTSGRDEDTQYF

V: TRBV5-4
D: TRBD2
J: TRBJ2-7
size: .
DNA: TGTGCCAGCAGCTCTCTTATGACTAGCTTTGGGGAGCAGTACTTC
CDR3: CASSSLMTSFGEQYF

V: TRBV6-5
D: TRBD1
J: TRBJ2-7
size: .
DNA: TGTGCCAGCAGAACCCGGGACAGCACCGAGCAGTACTTC
CDR3: CASRTRDSTEQYF

V: TRBV7-6
D: .
J: TRBJ2-1
size: .
DNA: TGTGCCAGCAGCTTAAGGACAGAATCCTACAATGAGCAGTTCTTC
CDR3: CASSLRTESYNEQFF

V: TRBV6-6
D: TRBD2
J: TRBJ2-7
size: .
DNA: TGTGCCAGTAATGGGGCGGGAGGATACGAGCAGTACTTC
CDR3: CASNGAGGYEQYF

V: TRBV10-1
D: TRBD1
J: TRBJ2-1
size: .
DNA: TGCGCCAGCAGTGACGACAGGGGCAGCTCCTACAATGAGCAGTTCTTC
CDR3: CASSDDRGSSYNEQFF

V: TRBV27
D: .
J: TRBJ2-3
size: .
DNA: TGTGCCAGCAGTTTCACTGCGAGGGGGGAGGGGAGCACAGATACGCAGTATTTT
CDR3: CASSFTARGEGSTDTQYF

V: TRBV2
D: .
J: TRBJ2-3
size: .
DNA: TGTGCCAGCAGACCCAAGGGGGGAGATACGCAGTATTTT
CDR3: CASRPKGGDTQYF

V: TRBV6-1
D: .
J: TRBJ2-7
size: .
DNA: TGTGCCAGCGAAGGGGAGACCTCCTACGAGCAGTACTTC
CDR3: CASEGETSYEQYF

V: TRBV5-6
D: .
J: TRBJ2-7
size: .
DNA: TGTGCCAGCAGCTTCCTTCGGAGAAATCAATACGAGCAGTACTTC
CDR3: CASSFLRRNQYEQYF

V: TRBV6-5
D: .
J: TRBJ1-6
size: .
DNA: TGTGCCAGCAGTTACGACGACCGATCACCCCTCCACTTT
CDR3: CASSYDDRSPLHF

V: TRBV7-9
D: TRBD1
J: TRBJ1-2
size: .
DNA: TGTGCCAGCAGCATTGGACAGGGGGTGAACGGCTACACCTTC
CDR3: CASSIGQGVNGYTF

V: TRBV10-1
D: TRBD2
J: TRBJ2-3
size: few
DNA: TGCGCCAGCAGTGAAGAGCGGGAGTCAGATACGCAGTATTTT
CDR3: CASSEERESDTQYF

V: TRBV5-1
D: TRBD2
J: TRBJ2-7
size: .
DNA: TGCGCCAGCAGCTTGGGAGGAAATAGCGGGAGTTACGAGCAGTACTTC
CDR3: CASSLGGNSGSYEQYF

V: TRBV7-8
D: TRBD2
J: TRBJ2-3
size: .
DNA: TGTGCCAGCAGTCTGGGGTTGGGGCGAGCGGGAGAGGGAGATACGCAGTATTTT
CDR3: CASSLGLGRAGEGDTQYF

V: TRBV30
D: .
J: TRBJ1-3
size: .
DNA: TGTGCCTGGACAGGGCTTTTAGGAAACACCATATATTTT
CDR3: CAWTGLLGNTIYF

V: TRBV29-1
D: TRBD2
J: TRBJ2-1
size: .
DNA: TGCAGCGTTGATAGCGGGGGGGCCAGTTACAATGAGCAGTTCTTC
CDR3: CSVDSGGASYNEQFF

V: TRBV29-1
D: .
J: TRBJ2-1
size: .
DNA: TGCAGCGTTGAAGGGTTTATCGGCGGAAGCTCCTACAATGAGCAGTTCTTC
CDR3: CSVEGFIGGSSYNEQFF

V: TRBV27
D: .
J: TRBJ2-2
size: .
DNA: TGTGCCAGCAGTTCTCAAACTCCGCCTGGAGAGCCACCGAACACCGGGGAGCTGTTTTTT
CDR3: CASSSQTPPGEPPNTGELFF

V: TRBV7-2
D: TRBD1
J: TRBJ1-1
size: .
DNA: TGTGCCAGCAGCTCTCCAGGGACAGGGTATGAAGCTTTCTTT
CDR3: CASSSPGTGYEAFF